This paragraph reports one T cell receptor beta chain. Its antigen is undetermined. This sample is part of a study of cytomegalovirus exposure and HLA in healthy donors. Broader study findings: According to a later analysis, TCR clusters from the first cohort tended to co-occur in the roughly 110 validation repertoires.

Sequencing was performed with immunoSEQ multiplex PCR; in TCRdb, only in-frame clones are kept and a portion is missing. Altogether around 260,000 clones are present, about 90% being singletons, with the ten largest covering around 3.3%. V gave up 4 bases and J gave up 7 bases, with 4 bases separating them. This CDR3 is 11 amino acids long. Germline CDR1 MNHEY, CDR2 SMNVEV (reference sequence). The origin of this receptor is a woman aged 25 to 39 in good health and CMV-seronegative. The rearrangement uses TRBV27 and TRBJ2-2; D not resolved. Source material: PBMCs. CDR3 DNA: TGTGCCAGCAGTTCCTTCGGGGAGCTGTTTTTT. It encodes CASSSFGELFF.